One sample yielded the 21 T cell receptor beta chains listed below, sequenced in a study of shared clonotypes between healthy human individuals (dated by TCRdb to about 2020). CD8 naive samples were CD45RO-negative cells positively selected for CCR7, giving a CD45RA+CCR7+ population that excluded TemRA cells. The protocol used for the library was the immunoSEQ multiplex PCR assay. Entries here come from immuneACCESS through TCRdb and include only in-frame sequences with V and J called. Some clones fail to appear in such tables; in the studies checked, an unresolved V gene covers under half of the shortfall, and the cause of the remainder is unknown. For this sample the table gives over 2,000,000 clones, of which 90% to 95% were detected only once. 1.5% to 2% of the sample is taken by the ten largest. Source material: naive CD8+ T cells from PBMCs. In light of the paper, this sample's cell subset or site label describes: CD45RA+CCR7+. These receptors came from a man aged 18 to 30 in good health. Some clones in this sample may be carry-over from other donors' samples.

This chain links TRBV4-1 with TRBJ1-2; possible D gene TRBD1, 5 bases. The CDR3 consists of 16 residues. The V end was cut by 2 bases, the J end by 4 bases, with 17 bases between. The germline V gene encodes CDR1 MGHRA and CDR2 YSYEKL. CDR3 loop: CASSQTQARGGYGYTF. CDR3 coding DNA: TGCGCCAGCAGCCAAACACAGGCGCGGGGTGGCTATGGCTACACCTTC.

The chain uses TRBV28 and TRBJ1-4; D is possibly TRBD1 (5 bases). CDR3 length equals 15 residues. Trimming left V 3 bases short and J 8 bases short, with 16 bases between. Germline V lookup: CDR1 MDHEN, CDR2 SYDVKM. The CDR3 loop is CASSLVIQGREKLFF. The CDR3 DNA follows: TGTGCCAGCAGTTTGGTTATTCAGGGTCGGGAAAAACTGTTTTTT.

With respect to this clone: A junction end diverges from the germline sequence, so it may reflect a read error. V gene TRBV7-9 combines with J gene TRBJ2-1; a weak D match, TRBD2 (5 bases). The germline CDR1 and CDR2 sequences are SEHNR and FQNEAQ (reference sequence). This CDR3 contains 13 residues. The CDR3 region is CASSVAINNEQFF. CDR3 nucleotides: TGTGCCAGCAGCGTAGCGATAAACAATGAGCAGTTCTTC.

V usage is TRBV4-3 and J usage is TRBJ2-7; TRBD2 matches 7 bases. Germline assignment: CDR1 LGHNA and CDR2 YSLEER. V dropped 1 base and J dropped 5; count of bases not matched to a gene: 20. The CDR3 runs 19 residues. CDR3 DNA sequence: TGCGCCAGCAGCCAAGGGGGCAGGGCTGGGTGGGAGGGCCCCCACGAGCAGTACTTC. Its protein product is CASSQGGRAGWEGPHEQYF.

The CDR3, as DNA: TGCGCCAGCAGTCGACAGGGTGGAGAGACCCAGTACTTC. It yields the protein CASSRQGGETQYF. The rearrangement uses TRBV23-1 and TRBJ2-5, with 7 bases fitting TRBD1. TRBV23-1 carries the ORF label, with uncertain function. The CDR3 extends over 13 amino acids. After removal of 4 bases from V and 4 bases from J, the junction contained 3 bases not matched to a gene.

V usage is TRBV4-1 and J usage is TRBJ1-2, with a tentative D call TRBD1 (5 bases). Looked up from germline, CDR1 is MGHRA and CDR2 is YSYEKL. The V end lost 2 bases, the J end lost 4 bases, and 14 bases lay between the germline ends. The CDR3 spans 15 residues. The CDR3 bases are TGCGCCAGCAGCCAATGGGACTCCCCCGGCTATGGCTACACCTTC. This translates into CASSQWDSPGYGYTF.

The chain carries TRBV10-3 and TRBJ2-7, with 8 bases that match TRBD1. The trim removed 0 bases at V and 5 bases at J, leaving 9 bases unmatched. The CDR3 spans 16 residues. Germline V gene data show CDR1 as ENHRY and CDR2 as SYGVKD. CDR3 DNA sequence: TGTGCCATCAGTGAGTCGTGGACAGGGCTGGTTGACGAGCAGTACTTC. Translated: CAISESWTGLVDEQYF.

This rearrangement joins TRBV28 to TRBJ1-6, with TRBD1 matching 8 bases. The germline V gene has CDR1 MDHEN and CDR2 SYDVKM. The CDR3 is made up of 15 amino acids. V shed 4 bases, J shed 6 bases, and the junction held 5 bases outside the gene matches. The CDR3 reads CASSYYGQGNSPLHF. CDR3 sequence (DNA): TGTGCCAGCAGTTATTACGGACAGGGTAATTCACCCCTCCACTTT.

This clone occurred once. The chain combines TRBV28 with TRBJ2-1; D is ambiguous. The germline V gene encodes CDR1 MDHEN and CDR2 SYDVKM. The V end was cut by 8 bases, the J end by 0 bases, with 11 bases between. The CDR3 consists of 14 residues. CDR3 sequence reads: CASRVSHSYNEQFF. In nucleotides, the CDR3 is TGTGCCAGCCGAGTGTCCCACTCCTACAATGAGCAGTTCTTC.

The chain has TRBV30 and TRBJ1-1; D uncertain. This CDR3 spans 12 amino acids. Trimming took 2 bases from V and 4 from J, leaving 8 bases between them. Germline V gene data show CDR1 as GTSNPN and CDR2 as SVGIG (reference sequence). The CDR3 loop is CAWSTLGTEAFF. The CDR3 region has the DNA TGTGCCTGGAGTACCCTGGGCACTGAAGCTTTCTTT.

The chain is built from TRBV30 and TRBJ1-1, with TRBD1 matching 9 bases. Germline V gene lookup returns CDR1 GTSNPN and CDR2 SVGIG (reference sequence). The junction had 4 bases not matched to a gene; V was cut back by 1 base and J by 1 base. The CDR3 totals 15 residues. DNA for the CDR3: TGTGCCTGGAGTGCCCGGGACAGGGAGAACACTGAAGCTTTCTTT. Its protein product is CAWSARDRENTEAFF.

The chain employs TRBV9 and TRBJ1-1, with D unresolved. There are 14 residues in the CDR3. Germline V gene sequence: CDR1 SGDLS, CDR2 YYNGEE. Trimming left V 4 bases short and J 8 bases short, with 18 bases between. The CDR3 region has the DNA TGTGCCAGCAGCTCCCGTGGGCTGCAAGAGGAAGCTTTCTTT. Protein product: CASSSRGLQEEAFF.

The CDR3 spells CASSETGIDYGYTF. The CDR3 DNA reads as TGTGCCAGCAGTGAGACAGGTATCGACTATGGCTACACCTTC. The V call is TRBV6-1, the J call TRBJ1-2; D perhaps matches TRBD1 (6 bases). CDR3 length: 14 residues. V was trimmed by 3 bases and J by 3 bases, leaving 11 bases between them. The germline CDR1 and CDR2 sequences are MNHNS and SASEGT.

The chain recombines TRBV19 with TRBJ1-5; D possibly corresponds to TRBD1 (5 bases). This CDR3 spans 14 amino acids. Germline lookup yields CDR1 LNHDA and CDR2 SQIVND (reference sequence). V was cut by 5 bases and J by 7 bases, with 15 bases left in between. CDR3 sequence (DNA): TGTGCCAGTAGTGCAGACAGTTTTGGACAGCCCCAGCATTTT. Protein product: CASSADSFGQPQHF.

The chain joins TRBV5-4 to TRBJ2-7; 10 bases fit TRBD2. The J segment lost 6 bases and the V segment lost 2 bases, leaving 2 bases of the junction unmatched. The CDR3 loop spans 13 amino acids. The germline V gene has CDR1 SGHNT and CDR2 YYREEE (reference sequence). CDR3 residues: CASSFRTSGEQYF. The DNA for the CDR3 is TGTGCCAGCAGCTTTCGGACTAGCGGCGAGCAGTACTTC.

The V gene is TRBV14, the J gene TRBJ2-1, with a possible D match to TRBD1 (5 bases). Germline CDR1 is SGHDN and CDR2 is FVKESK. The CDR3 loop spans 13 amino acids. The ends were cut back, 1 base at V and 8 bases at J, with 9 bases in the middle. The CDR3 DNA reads TGTGCCAGCAGCCAAGCTGTAGGGGATGAGCAGTTCTTC. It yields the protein CASSQAVGDEQFF.

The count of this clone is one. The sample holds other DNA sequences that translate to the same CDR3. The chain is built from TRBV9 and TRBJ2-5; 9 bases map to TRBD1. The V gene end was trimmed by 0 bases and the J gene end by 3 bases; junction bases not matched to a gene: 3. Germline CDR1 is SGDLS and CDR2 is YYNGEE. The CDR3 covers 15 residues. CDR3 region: CASSVGGQGKETQYF. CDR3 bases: TGTGCCAGCAGCGTAGGGGGACAGGGAAAAGAGACCCAGTACTTC.

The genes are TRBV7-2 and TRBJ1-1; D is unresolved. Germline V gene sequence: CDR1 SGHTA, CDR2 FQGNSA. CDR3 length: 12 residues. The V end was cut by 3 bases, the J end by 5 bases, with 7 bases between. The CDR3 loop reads CASSLGWTEAFF. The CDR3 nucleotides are TGTGCCAGCAGCTTGGGGTGGACTGAAGCTTTCTTT.

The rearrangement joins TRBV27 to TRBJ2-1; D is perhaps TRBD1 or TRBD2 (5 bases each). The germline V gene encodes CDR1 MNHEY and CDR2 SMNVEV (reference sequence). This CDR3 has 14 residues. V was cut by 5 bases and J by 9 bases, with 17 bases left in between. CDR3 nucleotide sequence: TGTGCCAGCAGTCCACCGGGACCGCCCGGTGAGCAGTTCTTC. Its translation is CASSPPGPPGEQFF.

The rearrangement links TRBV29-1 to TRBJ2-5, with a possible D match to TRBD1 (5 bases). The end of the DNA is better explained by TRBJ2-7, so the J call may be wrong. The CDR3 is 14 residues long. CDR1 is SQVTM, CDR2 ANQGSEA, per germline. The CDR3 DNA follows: TGCAGCGTTGAAGACCCCCAGGGAACGTACGAGCAGTACTTC. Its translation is CSVEDPQGTYEQYF.

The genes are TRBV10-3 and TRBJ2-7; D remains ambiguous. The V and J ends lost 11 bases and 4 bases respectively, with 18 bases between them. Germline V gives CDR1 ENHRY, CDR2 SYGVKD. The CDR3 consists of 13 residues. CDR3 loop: CAARSLGTYEQYF. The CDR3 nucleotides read TGTGCCGCCCGATCTCTTGGAACATACGAGCAGTACTTC.